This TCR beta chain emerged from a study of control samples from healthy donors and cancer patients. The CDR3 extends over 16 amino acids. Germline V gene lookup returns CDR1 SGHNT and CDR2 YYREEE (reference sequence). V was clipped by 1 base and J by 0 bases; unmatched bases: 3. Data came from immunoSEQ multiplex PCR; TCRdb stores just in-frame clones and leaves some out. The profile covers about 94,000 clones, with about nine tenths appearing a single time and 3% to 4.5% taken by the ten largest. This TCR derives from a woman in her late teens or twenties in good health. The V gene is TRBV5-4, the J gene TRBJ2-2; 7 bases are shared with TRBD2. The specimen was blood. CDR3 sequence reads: CASSLSSGPNTGELFF. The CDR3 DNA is TGTGCCAGCAGCTTGTCTAGCGGCCCGAACACCGGGGAGCTGTTTTTT.